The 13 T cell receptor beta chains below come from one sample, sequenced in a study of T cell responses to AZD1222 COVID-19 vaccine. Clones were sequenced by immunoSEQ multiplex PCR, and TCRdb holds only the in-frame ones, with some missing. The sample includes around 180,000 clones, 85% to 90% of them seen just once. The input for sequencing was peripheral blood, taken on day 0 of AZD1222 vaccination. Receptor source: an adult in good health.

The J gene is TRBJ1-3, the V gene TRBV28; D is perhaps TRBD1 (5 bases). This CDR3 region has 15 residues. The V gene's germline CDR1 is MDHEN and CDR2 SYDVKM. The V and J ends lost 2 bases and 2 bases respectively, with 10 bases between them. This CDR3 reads CASSLTGVAGNTIYF. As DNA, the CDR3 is TGTGCCAGCAGTTTAACGGGGGTAGCTGGAAACACCATATATTTT.

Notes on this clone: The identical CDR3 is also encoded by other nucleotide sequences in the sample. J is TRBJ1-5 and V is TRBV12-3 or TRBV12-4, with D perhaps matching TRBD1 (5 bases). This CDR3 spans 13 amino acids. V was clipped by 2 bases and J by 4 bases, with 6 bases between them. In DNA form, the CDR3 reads TGTGCCAGCAGTTTAAGGGGAAATCAGCCCCAGCATTTT. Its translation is CASSLRGNQPQHF.

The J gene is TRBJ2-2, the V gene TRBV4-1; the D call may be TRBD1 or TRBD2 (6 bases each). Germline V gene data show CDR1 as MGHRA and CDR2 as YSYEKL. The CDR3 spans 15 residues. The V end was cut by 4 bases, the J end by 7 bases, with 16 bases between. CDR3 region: CASSPRWGADGELFF. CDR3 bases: TGCGCCAGCAGCCCCAGGTGGGGGGCTGACGGGGAGCTGTTTTTT.

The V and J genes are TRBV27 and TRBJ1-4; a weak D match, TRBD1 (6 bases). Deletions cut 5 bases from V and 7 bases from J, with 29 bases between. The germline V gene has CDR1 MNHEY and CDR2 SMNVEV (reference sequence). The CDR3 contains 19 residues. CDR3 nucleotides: TGTGCCAGCAGTCCAAGGGGGTCGGGCCACGGGTTGATGAGTGAAAAACTGTTTTTT. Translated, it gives CASSPRGSGHGLMSEKLFF. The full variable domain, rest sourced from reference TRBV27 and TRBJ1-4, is EAQVTQNPRYLITVTGKKLTVTCSQNMNHEYMSWYRQDPGLGLRQIYYSMNVEVTDKGDVPEGYKVSRKEKRNFPLILESPSPNQTSLYFCASSPRGSGHGLMSEKLFFGSGTQLSVL.

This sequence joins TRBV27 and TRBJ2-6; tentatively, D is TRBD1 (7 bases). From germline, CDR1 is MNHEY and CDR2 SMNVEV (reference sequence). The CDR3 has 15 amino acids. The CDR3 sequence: CVFRGVFSGANVLTF. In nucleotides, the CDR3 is TGTGTCTTCAGGGGGGTTTTCTCTGGGGCCAACGTCCTGACTTTC.

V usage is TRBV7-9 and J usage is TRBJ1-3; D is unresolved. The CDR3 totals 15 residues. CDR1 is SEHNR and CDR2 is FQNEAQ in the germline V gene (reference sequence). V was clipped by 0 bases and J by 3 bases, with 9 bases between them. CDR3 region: CASSLAGIYGNTIYF. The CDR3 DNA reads TGTGCCAGCAGCTTAGCTGGGATCTATGGAAACACCATATATTTT. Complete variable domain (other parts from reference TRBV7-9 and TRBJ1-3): DTGVSQNPRHKITKRGQNVTFRCDPISEHNRLYWYRQTLGQGPEFLTYFQNEAQLEKSRLLSDRFSAERPKGSFSTLEIQRTEQGDSAMYLCASSLAGIYGNTIYFGEGSWLTVV.

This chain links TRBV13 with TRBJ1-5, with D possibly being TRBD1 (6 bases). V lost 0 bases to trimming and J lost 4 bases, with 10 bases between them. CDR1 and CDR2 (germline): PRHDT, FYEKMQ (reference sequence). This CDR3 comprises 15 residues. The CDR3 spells CASSLGTGRNQPQHF. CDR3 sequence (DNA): TGTGCCAGCAGCTTAGGGACAGGACGGAATCAGCCCCAGCATTTT.

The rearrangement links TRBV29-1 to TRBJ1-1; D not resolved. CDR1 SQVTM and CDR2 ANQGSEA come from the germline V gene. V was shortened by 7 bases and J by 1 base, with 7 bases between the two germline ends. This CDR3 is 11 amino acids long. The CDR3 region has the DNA TGCAGCGGCCACGAGAACACTGAAGCTTTCTTT. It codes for CSGHENTEAFF. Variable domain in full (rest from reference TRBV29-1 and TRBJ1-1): SAVISQKPSRDICQRGTSLTIQCQVDSQVTMMFWYRQQPGQSLTLIATANQGSEATYESGFVIDKFPISRPNLTFSTLTVSNMSPEDSSIYLCSGHENTEAFFGQGTRLTVV.

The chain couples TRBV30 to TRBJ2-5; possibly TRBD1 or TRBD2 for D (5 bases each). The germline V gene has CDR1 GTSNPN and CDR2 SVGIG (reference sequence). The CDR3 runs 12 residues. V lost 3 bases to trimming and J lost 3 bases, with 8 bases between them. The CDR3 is CAWRRGEETQYF. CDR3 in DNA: TGTGCCTGGAGAAGGGGAGAAGAGACCCAGTACTTC. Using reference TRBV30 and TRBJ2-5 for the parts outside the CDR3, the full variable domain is SQTIHQWPATLVQPVGSPLSLECTVEGTSNPNLYWYRQAAGRGLQLLFYSVGIGQISSEVPQNLSASRPQDRQFILSSKKLLLSDSGFYLCAWRRGEETQYFGPGTRLLVL.

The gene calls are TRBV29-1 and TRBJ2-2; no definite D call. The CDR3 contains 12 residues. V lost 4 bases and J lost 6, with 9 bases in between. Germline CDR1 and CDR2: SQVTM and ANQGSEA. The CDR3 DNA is TGCAGCGTTGGATTTGAAGCCGGGGAGCTGTTTTTT. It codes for CSVGFEAGELFF.

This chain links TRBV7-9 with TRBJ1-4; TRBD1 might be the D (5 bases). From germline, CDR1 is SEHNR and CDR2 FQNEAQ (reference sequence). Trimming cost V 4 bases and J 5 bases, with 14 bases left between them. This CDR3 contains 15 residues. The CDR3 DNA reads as TGTGCCAGCAGCTACCCTGGGGGATCGAATGAAAAACTGTTTTTT. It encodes CASSYPGGSNEKLFF.

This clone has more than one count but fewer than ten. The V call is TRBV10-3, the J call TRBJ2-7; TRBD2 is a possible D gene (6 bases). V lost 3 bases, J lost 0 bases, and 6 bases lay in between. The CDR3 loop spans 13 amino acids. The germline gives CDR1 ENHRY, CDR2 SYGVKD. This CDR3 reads CAISDGSSYEQYF. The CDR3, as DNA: TGTGCCATCAGTGACGGGAGCTCCTACGAGCAGTACTTC.

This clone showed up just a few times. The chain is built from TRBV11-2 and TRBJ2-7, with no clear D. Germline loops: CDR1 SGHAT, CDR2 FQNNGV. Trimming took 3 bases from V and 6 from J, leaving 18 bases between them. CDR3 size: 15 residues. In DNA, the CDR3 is TGTGCCAGCAGCTTTGCTGCGACGGTGAATTCCGAGCAGTACTTC. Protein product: CASSFAATVNSEQYF.